The 14 T cell receptor beta chains reported below all come from one sample, sequenced in a study of T cell responses to AZD1222 COVID-19 vaccine. Data came from immunoSEQ multiplex PCR; TCRdb stores just in-frame clones and leaves some out. The data contain about 210,000 clones, roughly 94% of them singletons. The starting material was peripheral blood, obtained 28 days after the second dose of the MenACWY control vaccine. Receptors originate from an adult who received the MenACWY meningococcal vaccine as a control.

The chain combines TRBV9 with TRBJ2-5; maybe TRBD1 (6 bases). The V end lost 3 bases, the J end lost 2 bases, and 11 bases lay between the germline ends. The CDR3 sequence is 14 residues long. The germline V gene encodes CDR1 SGDLS and CDR2 YYNGEE. The CDR3 DNA is TGTGCCAGCAGCGAAGGACAGAGACAAGAGACCCAGTACTTC. The encoded protein is CASSEGQRQETQYF. The full variable domain, completed using reference TRBV9 and TRBJ2-5, is DSGVTQTPKHLITATGQRVTLRCSPRSGDLSVYWYQQSLDQGLQFLIQYYNGEERAKGNILERFSAQQFPDLHSELNLSSLELGDSALYFCASSEGQRQETQYFGPGTRLLVL.

The chain employs TRBV5-1 and TRBJ1-5, with D maybe TRBD1 (5 bases). CDR3 length: 14 amino acids. V was shortened by 4 bases and J by 5 bases, with 13 bases between the two germline ends. Germline V gene sequence: CDR1 SGHRS, CDR2 YFSETQ. The CDR3 loop is CASSLDGGHQPQHF. CDR3 nucleotide sequence: TGCGCCAGCAGCCTTGACGGGGGACATCAGCCCCAGCATTTT.

The rearrangement joins TRBV11-3 to TRBJ2-3; 10 positions match TRBD2. Losses at the gene ends were 0 bases for V and 4 bases for J; bases not matched to a gene: 4. The CDR3 covers 16 residues. The germline V gene has CDR1 SGHNT and CDR2 YENEEA. CDR3 coding DNA: TGTGCCAGCAGCTTAGATAGCGGGAGGAGGGCAGATACGCAGTATTTT. It translates to CASSLDSGRRADTQYF.

CDR3 region: CASSLSHALANEQFF. The CDR3 coding sequence is TGTGCCAGCAGCTTATCCCATGCGCTAGCCAATGAGCAGTTCTTC. The chain carries TRBV7-2 and TRBJ2-1, with D possibly being TRBD2 (5 bases). V lost 2 bases, J lost 6 bases, and 14 bases lay in between. Germline assignment: CDR1 SGHTA and CDR2 FQGNSA. This CDR3 region has 15 residues.

This clone was counted once. The chain joins TRBV19 to TRBJ1-2, with 7 bases identical to TRBD1. Trimming cost V 5 bases and J 4 bases; bases outside gene matches: 4. Germline V lookup: CDR1 LNHDA, CDR2 SQIVND (reference sequence). The CDR3 spans 13 residues. CDR3 loop: CASSGQVVYGYTF. The CDR3 region has the DNA TGTGCCAGTAGTGGACAGGTGGTCTATGGCTACACCTTC.

The table lists this clone with a count of one. The V gene is TRBV21-1, the J gene TRBJ2-7; the table calls TRBD2, which could not be checked here. TRBV21-1 is deemed a pseudogene. The CDR3 spans 15 residues. The CDR3 nucleotides are TGTGCCACCGCCAGCGGGAGGGCGTTTTACTACGAGCAGTACTTC. Translating it yields CATASGRAFYYEQYF.

The V and J genes are TRBV3-1 (or the pseudogene TRBV3-2) and TRBJ2-1; 8 positions match TRBD1. Germline CDR1 is LGHDT and CDR2 is YNNKEL (reference sequence). The CDR3 is 14 residues long. The V gene end was trimmed by 3 bases and the J gene end by 7 bases; junction bases not matched to a gene: 5. The CDR3 DNA reads as TGTGCCAGCAGCCAGAGGGACAGGAGGAATGAGCAGTTCTTC. Translated: CASSQRDRRNEQFF.

This rearrangement joins TRBV7-9 to TRBJ1-4; tentative D call: TRBD1 (5 bases). CDR1 is SEHNR, CDR2 FQNEAQ, per germline (reference sequence). CDR3 length equals 17 residues. The V end lost 5 bases, the J end lost 6 bases, and 22 bases lay between the germline ends. The CDR3 reads CASSGDGGIPLDEKLFF. The CDR3 bases are TGTGCCAGCAGCGGGGACGGAGGAATCCCCCTTGATGAAAAACTGTTTTTT.

The rearrangement uses TRBV27 and TRBJ1-1; D gene unclear. V lost 4 bases to trimming and J lost 2 bases, with 8 bases between them. Germline CDR1 MNHEY, CDR2 SMNVEV (reference sequence). The CDR3 is 13 amino acids. In DNA form, the CDR3 reads TGTGCCAGCAGTTGGGAGGCAAACACTGAAGCTTTCTTT. It translates to CASSWEANTEAFF.

This rearrangement joins TRBV2 to TRBJ1-3, with 8 positions matching TRBD1. Germline CDR1 is SNHLY and CDR2 is FYNNEI. Germline trimming cut 6 bases from V and 2 bases from J; bases unmatched to any gene: 3. This CDR3 region has 14 residues. CDR3 bases: TGTGCCAGCAGCGGACAGGGCGCTGGAAACACCATATATTTT. It is translated as CASSGQGAGNTIYF.

This chain joins TRBV7-7 and TRBJ2-3; 8 positions match TRBD2. The length of the CDR3 is 15 residues. Germline CDR1 reads SSHAT; CDR2 reads FNYEAQ (reference sequence). The junction had 9 bases not matched to a gene; V was cut back by 4 bases and J by 6 bases. CDR3 DNA: TGTGCCAGCAGCTCGGGACTAGTAAACAGGGATACGCAGTATTTT. Translation: CASSSGLVNRDTQYF.

This clone occurred once. The chain joins TRBV4-2 to TRBJ1-5; TRBD1 is a possible D gene (6 bases). The CDR3 extends over 15 amino acids. V was pared by 4 bases and J by 6 bases, with 16 bases between. CDR1 and CDR2 (germline): LGHNA, YNFKEQ. The CDR3 loop is CASSRTTGFSQPQHF. The CDR3 DNA follows: TGTGCCAGCAGCCGAACTACAGGGTTCAGTCAGCCCCAGCATTTT.

This chain links TRBV9 with TRBJ2-7; D remains unclear. In germline, CDR1 is SGDLS, CDR2 YYNGEE. V lost 5 bases, J lost 5 bases, and 11 bases lay in between. The CDR3 covers 12 residues. CDR3 loop: CASSGSGNEQYF. For the CDR3, the DNA is TGTGCCAGCAGTGGATCTGGGAACGAGCAGTACTTC.

The V call is TRBV12-5, the J call TRBJ1-1, with TRBD1 matching 8 bases. Germline V gene data show CDR1 as LGHNT and CDR2 as FRNRAP. The CDR3 sequence is 15 residues long. V dropped 0 bases and J dropped 7; count of bases not matched to a gene: 7. The CDR3 loop reads CASGLVTTGADEAFF. Here the CDR3 DNA reads TGTGCTAGTGGTTTGGTAACGACAGGGGCCGATGAAGCTTTCTTT.